This TCR beta chain was recorded in a study of T-cell memory formation after mild COVID-19. Whole-study context: The TCR clusters were mostly specific to one donor.

Study-level points and caveats: The authors left the SARS-CoV-2 specificity of second-wave clones peaking on day 37 unconfirmed. Chiefly within CM and EM were the contracting CD4+ clones; CD8+ ones were within EMRA. Some SARS-CoV-2-responding clones were already detected in memory before infection.

This clonotype showed up just a few times. The antigen is unknown. TCRdb independently ran MiXCR on the 5' RACE reads; one entry per CDR3 protein. The sample includes some 300,000 distinct CDR3 sequences, 20% to 25% of them seen just once. From germline, CDR1 is SGHRS and CDR2 YFSETQ. The ends were cut back, 1 base at V and 1 base at J, with 5 bases in the middle. CDR3 length: 13 residues. The specimen was PBMCs or a T cell subset sorted from them (not recorded which). The chain couples TRBV5-1 to TRBJ1-1, with D uncertain. The source of this sequence is a man aged 18 to 29 who had mild COVID-19 (a few samples of this study predate the infection). Cell type and time point are not known. The CDR3 is CASSLLANTEAFF. The CDR3 coding sequence is TGCGCCAGCAGCTTGTTAGCGAACACTGAAGCTTTCTTT.